The sequence of this T cell receptor beta chain was determined in a study of T cells in Graves' hyperthyroidism and ophthalmopathy. About the study: Peripheral blood specimens were obtained at initial diagnosis, prior to any treatment.

The TCR beta CDR3 regions underwent amplification using RNA transcripts as the source. HTBI primers were the set used in a first-round RT-PCR of the TCR CDR3. TCRdb independently ran MiXCR on the multiplex PCR reads; one entry per CDR3 protein. This sample has a few hundred thousand distinct CDR3 sequences; roughly 20% occur once, and the top ten carry 35% to 50%. Uncontrolled infections, other autoimmune diseases, pregnancy or lactation led to exclusion of patients. V was pared by 1 base and J by 0 bases, with 4 bases of the junction left unmatched. Germline V gene lookup returns CDR1 SGDLS and CDR2 YYNGEE. This CDR3 has 17 residues.

The sequencing input was blood. This chain uses TRBV9 with TRBJ2-1, with 10 bases matching TRBD2. The sequence derives from a young man with Graves' ophthalmopathy. Here the CDR3 reads CASSVLAGVPSYNEQFF. CDR3 DNA: TGTGCCAGCAGCGTACTAGCGGGGGTTCCCTCCTACAATGAGCAGTTCTTC.